The 2 T cell receptor beta chains listed next were all sequenced from one sample in a study of T cell changes during pregnancy in multiple sclerosis. Generated by immunoSEQ multiplex PCR, the TCRdb table keeps only in-frame clones and is missing some. The sample includes tens of thousands of clones, roughly 90% of them seen just once. The source was peripheral blood, collected in the first trimester of pregnancy. These receptors originate from a female donor in good health, enrolled as a control in a pregnancy study.

The chain links TRBV30 to TRBJ1-3, with a weak D call TRBD1 (6 bases). Germline CDR1 and CDR2: GTSNPN and SVGIG (reference sequence). CDR3 length: 15 residues. Trimming shortened V by 5 bases and J by 0 bases, and 14 bases separated the two germline ends. For the CDR3, the DNA is TGTGCCTGGGGGGGCCGGGGACACTCTGGAAACACCATATATTTT. It translates to CAWGGRGHSGNTIYF.

This chain links TRBV19 with TRBJ2-3; 7 nucleotides agree with TRBD2. CDR1 is LNHDA and CDR2 is SQIVND in the germline V gene (reference sequence). The CDR3 has 15 residues. V dropped 0 bases and J dropped 5; count of bases not matched to a gene: 5. Here the CDR3 reads CASSIDLGGGDTQYF. CDR3 nucleotides: TGTGCCAGTAGTATAGATCTCGGCGGGGGAGATACGCAGTATTTT.